A single sample gave rise to the 20 T cell receptor beta chains below, sequenced in a study of blood T cell repertoires in COVID-19. Assay: immunoSEQ multiplex PCR; the TCRdb copy retains only in-frame clones and omits some. The table includes approximately 280,000 clones, approximately 90% detected once. Sequenced: peripheral blood. These receptors were collected from a woman in her 30s with COVID-19, enrolled during active disease.

This sequence joins TRBV28 and TRBJ1-4; D uncertain. This CDR3 has 13 amino acids. Trimming removed 3 bases from V and 7 bases from J, with 9 bases in between. The germline V gene encodes CDR1 MDHEN and CDR2 SYDVKM. The DNA of the CDR3 is TGTGCCAGCAGTTTTAGTCTGCCTGAAAAACTGTTTTTT. Protein sequence: CASSFSLPEKLFF.

The chain combines TRBV5-1 with TRBJ2-1, with D tentatively TRBD2 (6 bases). The CDR3 has 14 residues. Trimming shortened V by 1 base and J by 8 bases, and 13 bases separated the two germline ends. CDR1 is SGHRS, CDR2 YFSETQ, per germline. CDR3 region: CASSLLPGADEQFF. In nucleotides, the CDR3 is TGCGCCAGCAGCTTGCTTCCGGGAGCCGATGAGCAGTTCTTC.

This clone was detected once. The CDR3 is CASSPTTGRTGNTIYF. The CDR3 DNA sequence: TGCGCCAGCAGCCCCACGACAGGGAGGACTGGAAACACCATATATTTT. The chain carries TRBV5-1 and TRBJ1-3, with 7 bases lining up with TRBD1. The CDR3 extends over 16 amino acids. V dropped 4 bases and J dropped 2; count of bases not matched to a gene: 9. Germline loops: CDR1 SGHRS, CDR2 YFSETQ.

The chain recombines TRBV5-6 with TRBJ2-7, with TRBD2 matching over 7 bases. CDR1 and CDR2 (germline): SGHDT, YYEEEE. This CDR3 region has 15 residues. V trimming: 3 bases; J trimming: 1 base; junction bases outside the gene matches: 7. This CDR3 reads CASSSAGRPSYEQYF. In DNA form, the CDR3 reads TGTGCCAGCAGCTCCGCCGGGAGGCCATCCTACGAGCAGTACTTC. Full variable domain (outside the CDR3, taken from reference TRBV5-6 and TRBJ2-7): DAGVTQSPTHLIKTRGQQVTLRCSPKSGHDTVSWYQQALGQGPQFIFQYYEEEERQRGNFPDRFSGHQFPNYSSELNVNALLLGDSALYLCASSSAGRPSYEQYFGPGTRLTVT.

This chain connects TRBV7-6 to TRBJ1-2, with a weak D call TRBD1 (6 bases). With 5 bases removed from V and 8 bases from J, the gap between germline ends came to 24 bases. Germline CDR1 reads SGHVS; CDR2 reads FNYEAQ. The CDR3 sequence is 16 residues long. CDR3 nucleotides: TGTGCCAGCAGCCCCGAGGCTTGGACAGTCAAGGAGGGCTACACCTTC. Translating gives CASSPEAWTVKEGYTF.

V is TRBV7-9 and J is TRBJ1-2; TRBD1 is a possible D gene (5 bases). With 1 base removed from V and 7 bases from J, the gap between germline ends came to 13 bases. Germline CDR1 SEHNR, CDR2 FQNEAQ (reference sequence). The CDR3 spans 14 residues. The CDR3 DNA is TGTGCCAGCAGCTTAGAGGACCAGGGACTTGGCTACACCTTC. This translates into CASSLEDQGLGYTF. Looking up the rest from reference TRBV7-9 and TRBJ1-2 gives the full variable domain: DTGVSQNPRHKITKRGQNVTFRCDPISEHNRLYWYRQTLGQGPEFLTYFQNEAQLEKSRLLSDRFSAERPKGSFSTLEIQRTEQGDSAMYLCASSLEDQGLGYTFGSGTRLTVV.

The V gene is TRBV2, the J gene TRBJ2-2; tentative D call: TRBD1 (6 bases). This CDR3 has 13 amino acids. Germline CDR1 SNHLY, CDR2 FYNNEI. Between the trimmed V and J ends, which lost 7 bases and 5 bases, there was a span of 11 bases. In nucleotides, the CDR3 is TGTGCCAGCATGTGGGGGCGTACCGGGGAGCTGTTTTTT. This translates into CASMWGRTGELFF.

This clone was recorded a few times. Other DNA sequences in this sample translate to the same CDR3. J is TRBJ2-7 and V is TRBV7-2; TRBD2 might be the D (5 bases). There are 14 residues in the CDR3. Germline loops: CDR1 SGHTA, CDR2 FQGNSA. Trimming stripped 5 bases from V and 2 bases from J, with 13 bases between. The CDR3 loop reads CASSQPGGTYEQYF. The CDR3, as DNA: TGTGCCAGCAGCCAGCCCGGAGGCACCTACGAGCAGTACTTC.

The gene calls are TRBV13 and TRBJ2-1, with TRBD2 matching 13 bases. The germline V gene encodes CDR1 PRHDT and CDR2 FYEKMQ (reference sequence). With 5 bases clipped from V and 9 bases from J, the junction kept 7 bases outside the gene matches. The CDR3 contains 15 residues. CDR3: CASSPGTSGIIEQFF. The CDR3 nucleotides are TGTGCCAGCAGCCCCGGGACTAGCGGGATTATTGAGCAGTTCTTC.

The CDR3 DNA follows: TGTGCCAGCACCCGGTCTAGCACAGATACGCAGTATTTT. This translates into CASTRSSTDTQYF. The chain uses TRBV6-6 and TRBJ2-3; no definite D call. The germline gives CDR1 MNHNY, CDR2 SVGAGI (reference sequence). The CDR3 covers 13 residues. With 7 bases removed from V and 0 bases from J, the gap between germline ends came to 8 bases.

V gene TRBV19 combines with J gene TRBJ2-2; 9 bases map to TRBD2. CDR3 length: 14 amino acids. The V gene's germline CDR1 is LNHDA and CDR2 SQIVND (reference sequence). V lost 5 bases, J lost 7 bases, and 5 bases stayed unmatched. CDR3 sequence (DNA): TGTGCCAGTAGTCAGCGGGAGGTTGTCGGGGAGCTGTTTTTT. Translated, it gives CASSQREVVGELFF.

V is TRBV27 and J is TRBJ2-1, with D maybe TRBD2 (5 bases). Between the trimmed V and J ends, which lost 2 bases and 8 bases, there was a span of 13 bases. Germline lookup yields CDR1 MNHEY and CDR2 SMNVEV (reference sequence). The CDR3 extends over 14 amino acids. Here the CDR3 reads CASSLRQMRDEQFF. The CDR3 nucleotides read TGTGCCAGCAGTTTAAGGCAGATGAGGGATGAGCAGTTCTTC.

CDR3 nucleotides: TGTGCCACCAGTGATTGGCCACAGGGGGCAGGCTACACCTTC. Its protein product is CATSDWPQGAGYTF. The V gene is TRBV24-1, the J gene TRBJ1-2, with 9 bases lining up with TRBD1. Trimming cost V 2 bases and J 8 bases; bases outside gene matches: 5. From germline, CDR1 is KGHDR and CDR2 SFDVKD. The CDR3 sequence is 14 residues long.

This clone was observed once. This chain links TRBV24-1 with TRBJ2-7; no reliable D call. V was cut by 7 bases and J by 1 base, with 10 bases left in between. Germline V lookup: CDR1 KGHDR, CDR2 SFDVKD. CDR3 length: 13 residues. The CDR3 sequence: CATSPVGSYEQYF. The CDR3 DNA reads TGTGCCACCAGCCCCGTCGGTTCCTACGAGCAGTACTTC.

This clone was detected only once. The chain has TRBV18 and TRBJ2-5; TRBD1 aligns across 11 bases. The germline gives CDR1 KGHSH, CDR2 LQKENI. V lost 3 bases to trimming and J lost 3 bases; unmatched junction nucleotides: 3. This CDR3 is built from 15 residues. CDR3 amino acids: CASSPRTGGEETQYF. As DNA, the CDR3 is TGTGCCAGCTCACCCCGGACAGGGGGCGAAGAGACCCAGTACTTC.

V gene TRBV5-1 combines with J gene TRBJ1-2; no clear D. This CDR3 has 15 amino acids. The germline gives CDR1 SGHRS, CDR2 YFSETQ. V lost 4 bases and J lost 4, with 17 bases in between. The CDR3 DNA sequence: TGCGCCAGCAGCCTGCATGACGGGGTCCGCTATGGCTACACCTTC. Residues: CASSLHDGVRYGYTF.

J is TRBJ1-1 and V is TRBV3-1 (or the pseudogene TRBV3-2); 11 bases line up with TRBD1. CDR1 is LGHDT, CDR2 YNNKEL, per germline (reference sequence). With V trimmed by 3 bases and J by 5 bases, 8 bases remained unmatched. The length of the CDR3 is 16 residues. CDR3 sequence reads: CASSHSGQGAWTEAFF. The CDR3 DNA is TGTGCCAGCAGCCACTCTGGACAGGGGGCTTGGACTGAAGCTTTCTTT.

The CDR3 DNA follows: TGTGCCAGCAGCCAAGGCTACAGGGGGCTGGAGACCCAGTACTTC. Its translation is CASSQGYRGLETQYF. V usage is TRBV3-1 (or the pseudogene TRBV3-2) and J usage is TRBJ2-5; 9 nucleotides align to TRBD1. V trimming: 1 base; J trimming: 5 bases; junction bases outside the gene matches: 5. Germline lookup yields CDR1 LGHDT and CDR2 YNNKEL (reference sequence). The CDR3 runs 15 residues.

This chain connects TRBV4-2 to TRBJ1-1; TRBD1 is a possible D gene (6 bases). The germline V gene has CDR1 LGHNA and CDR2 YNFKEQ. The CDR3 totals 16 residues. The ends were cut back, 0 bases at V and 3 bases at J, with 14 bases in the middle. CDR3 sequence reads: CASSQEEGGGHTEAFF. The CDR3 DNA reads TGTGCCAGCAGCCAAGAAGAGGGAGGGGGGCACACTGAAGCTTTCTTT.

The CDR3 sequence is CASSFPDRAEQYF. CDR3 bases: TGTGCCAGCAGTTTCCCCGACAGGGCCGAGCAGTACTTC. The J gene is TRBJ2-7, the V gene TRBV27; 7 nucleotides align to TRBD1. The CDR3 length is 13 residues. After removal of 3 bases from V and 6 bases from J, the junction contained 5 bases not matched to a gene. Germline loops: CDR1 MNHEY, CDR2 SMNVEV (reference sequence).